This passage covers 11 T cell receptor beta chains from one sample sequenced in a study of blood T cell repertoires in COVID-19. Measured with immunoSEQ multiplex PCR; TCRdb has only the in-frame clones, and not every one. The sample lists more than 100,000 clones; about 86% were seen once. Sequencing was performed on PBMCs or T cells enriched from blood (not recorded which). The source of these receptors is a man between 35 and 55 years old with acute COVID-19.

The V and J genes are TRBV7-3 and TRBJ1-1; maybe TRBD1 (5 bases). The CDR3 covers 15 residues. The germline V gene has CDR1 SGHTA and CDR2 FQGTGA. Between the trimmed V and J ends, which lost 5 bases and 4 bases, there was a span of 17 bases. CDR3 sequence (DNA): TGTGCCAGCAGCCTGAACGGAGGGGCCGGCACTGAAGCTTTCTTT. Its protein is CASSLNGGAGTEAFF.

This clone came up a few times. This chain connects TRBV7-9 to TRBJ2-5, with 9 bases lining up with TRBD2. The CDR3 is 17 residues long. V lost 2 bases to trimming and J lost 5 bases; unmatched junction nucleotides: 12. The germline gives CDR1 SEHNR, CDR2 FQNEAQ (reference sequence). CDR3 loop: CASSLTPGTSPTETQYF. CDR3 in DNA: TGTGCCAGCAGCTTAACTCCCGGGACTAGCCCCACGGAGACCCAGTACTTC.

This clone was counted between two and nine times. The rearrangement links TRBV19 to TRBJ1-4; D call uncertain. From germline, CDR1 is LNHDA and CDR2 SQIVND (reference sequence). V lost 4 bases to trimming and J lost 0 bases, with 9 bases between them. The CDR3 is 15 amino acids. The DNA of the CDR3 is TGTGCCAGTAGTACCAACTTAGCAACTAATGAAAAACTGTTTTTT. Residues: CASSTNLATNEKLFF.

This clone was counted once. The CDR3 DNA sequence: TGTGCCAGCAGTCCGAACCGGGACTTCCAAGAGACCCAGTACTTC. It is translated as CASSPNRDFQETQYF. The chain couples TRBV6-5 to TRBJ2-5, with a tentative D call TRBD2 (6 bases). V was shortened by 5 bases and J by 1 base, with 14 bases between the two germline ends. The CDR3 consists of 15 residues. Per germline, CDR1 MNHEY and CDR2 SVGAGI.

This clone was recorded only once. This sequence joins TRBV4-2 and TRBJ2-1, with D possibly TRBD1 on 7 matching bases. The CDR3 covers 17 residues. Germline V lookup: CDR1 LGHNA, CDR2 YNFKEQ. V gave up 4 bases and J gave up 1 base, with 17 bases separating them. The CDR3 spells CASSPTRGDWSYNEQFF. The CDR3 DNA sequence: TGTGCCAGCAGCCCCACCAGGGGGGACTGGTCCTACAATGAGCAGTTCTTC.

The chain couples TRBV3-1 (or the pseudogene TRBV3-2) to TRBJ1-1; TRBD1 aligns across 8 bases. Trimming removed 2 bases from V and 3 bases from J; junction bases left unmatched: 2. Germline V gene lookup returns CDR1 LGHDT and CDR2 YNNKEL (reference sequence). The CDR3 spans 14 residues. CDR3 nucleotide sequence: TGTGCCAGCAGCCAAAACAGGGGGGACACTGAAGCTTTCTTT. Translation: CASSQNRGDTEAFF.

This chain uses TRBV6-5 with TRBJ2-7; 9 bases agree with TRBD1. Germline CDR1 MNHEY, CDR2 SVGAGI. V trimming: 6 bases; J trimming: 6 bases; junction bases outside the gene matches: 12. The CDR3 runs 15 residues. CDR3 nucleotide sequence: TGTGCCAGCAGCGGGACCGGGACAGGGAAAGGCGAGCAGTACTTC. Its protein is CASSGTGTGKGEQYF.

This chain links TRBV5-1 with TRBJ2-7, with TRBD1 matching 7 bases. The CDR3 extends over 15 amino acids. V lost 3 bases to trimming and J lost 2 bases; unmatched junction nucleotides: 8. Germline loops: CDR1 SGHRS, CDR2 YFSETQ. CDR3 nucleotide sequence: TGCGCCAGCAGCTCCCGGGACAGCCTTCCCTACGAGCAGTACTTC. Protein: CASSSRDSLPYEQYF.

DNA for the CDR3: TGTGCCAGCAGCTTAGCGGGGCAGGGGGCTAACACTGAAGCTTTCTTT. Translation gives CASSLAGQGANTEAFF. The rearrangement uses TRBV7-6 and TRBJ1-1; 8 bases agree with TRBD1. The junction had 5 bases not matched to a gene; V was cut back by 0 bases and J by 2 bases. Germline lookup yields CDR1 SGHVS and CDR2 FNYEAQ. The CDR3 is 16 residues long.

This chain connects TRBV5-1 to TRBJ2-1; no reliable D call. The CDR3 length is 13 residues. Trimming shortened V by 4 bases and J by 10 bases, and 15 bases separated the two germline ends. Germline CDR1 SGHRS, CDR2 YFSETQ. The CDR3 DNA reads TGCGCCAGCAGCCCGATGTCCCCCAGGGAGCAGTTCTTC. Amino acid sequence: CASSPMSPREQFF.

The chain employs TRBV7-9 and TRBJ1-2; D gene unclear. The germline V gene encodes CDR1 SEHNR and CDR2 FQNEAQ (reference sequence). This CDR3 region has 13 residues. Trimming removed 6 bases from V and 8 bases from J, with 16 bases in between. This CDR3 reads CASSPDGGGGYTF. The CDR3 coding sequence is TGTGCCAGCAGTCCGGACGGCGGCGGGGGCTACACCTTC.